The 26 T cell receptor beta chains in this list originate from one sample, sequenced in a study of vaccination and CD4 T cells after COVID-19. Treatment described: roughly 10-day PBMC culture with coronavirus spike peptide pools or control peptides (ViraFEST assay). Sequencing of DNA taken from cultured CD4+ T cells relied on the Oncomine TCR Beta short-read assay. TCRdb redid the calling of the PCR reads with MiXCR, one entry per CDR3 protein. The table lists 20,000 or so distinct CDR3 sequences, roughly 58% of them singletons, with around 6.6% in the top ten. Their antigen targets remain unknown. The source was CD4+ T cells from blood, cultured in vitro, collected before SARS-CoV-2 vaccination. The receptors were sampled from a human donor who had recovered from COVID-19.

This clonotype was seen a handful of times. The chain is built from TRBV14 and TRBJ1-2; D is unclear. Between the trimmed V and J ends, which lost 2 bases and 2 bases, there was a span of 6 bases. Germline V lookup: CDR1 SGHDN, CDR2 FVKESK. This CDR3 has 13 amino acids. The CDR3 is CASSQTANYGYTF. In DNA form, the CDR3 reads TGTGCCAGCAGCCAAACAGCCAACTATGGCTACACCTTC.

The chain carries TRBV27 and TRBJ2-5; D is uncertain. Germline loops: CDR1 MNHEY, CDR2 SMNVEV (reference sequence). There are 14 residues in the CDR3. The ends were cut back, 5 bases at V and 5 bases at J, with 15 bases in the middle. CDR3 loop: CASSPRTSLETQYF. CDR3 sequence (DNA): TGTGCCAGCAGTCCTCGTACTTCTTTGGAGACCCAGTACTTC.

This chain connects TRBV20-1 to TRBJ2-3, with 13 bases that match TRBD2. The CDR3 is made up of 15 amino acids. Germline CDR1 DFQATT, CDR2 SNEGSKA (reference sequence). CDR3 coding DNA: TGCACCACCGGGACTAGCGGGACTAGCACAGATACGCAGTATTTT. Its protein product is CTTGTSGTSTDTQYF.

The V gene is TRBV19, the J gene TRBJ2-3; TRBD2 matches at 11 bases. CDR3 length: 16 residues. J was trimmed by 2 bases and V by 4 bases; bases with no gene match: 5. The germline V gene encodes CDR1 LNHDA and CDR2 SQIVND (reference sequence). The DNA for the CDR3 is TGTGCCAGTAGTACGCCACTAGCGGGAGTCACAGATACGCAGTATTTT. Protein product: CASSTPLAGVTDTQYF.

V usage is TRBV7-9 and J usage is TRBJ2-7; TRBD1 matches 9 bases. V dropped 4 bases and J dropped 5; count of bases not matched to a gene: 3. The CDR3 length is 13 residues. The germline gives CDR1 SEHNR, CDR2 FQNEAQ (reference sequence). The CDR3 DNA reads as TGTGCCAGCAGCTGGACAGGGGTCGACGAGCAGTACTTC. Its translation is CASSWTGVDEQYF.

The chain joins TRBV12-3 or TRBV12-4 to TRBJ2-1; weak D call: TRBD2 (5 bases). This CDR3 contains 13 residues. Trimming pared 3 bases from V and 6 bases from J, leaving 9 bases between. CDR3 DNA sequence: TGTGCCAGCAGTTTTATCCTAGCCAATGAGCAGTTCTTC. It is translated as CASSFILANEQFF.

The V call is TRBV28, the J call TRBJ2-7, with 7 bases identical to TRBD2. CDR3 length: 15 amino acids. In germline, CDR1 is MDHEN, CDR2 SYDVKM. V gave up 3 bases and J gave up 0 bases; unmatched junction bases: 5. The CDR3 sequence: CASSLGGEASYEQYF. The CDR3 nucleotides read TGTGCCAGCAGTTTGGGGGGGGAGGCCTCCTACGAGCAGTACTTC.

The V gene is TRBV20-1, the J gene TRBJ2-3, with D perhaps TRBD1 or TRBD2 (5 bases each). V lost 6 bases to trimming and J lost 4 bases, with 17 bases between them. The CDR3 consists of 14 residues. Germline CDR1 and CDR2: DFQATT and SNEGSKA (reference sequence). CDR3 sequence (DNA): TGCAGTGCCCGGGACCCCGACCTCCCAGATACGCAGTATTTT. Translated: CSARDPDLPDTQYF.

The chain carries TRBV15 and TRBJ2-7, with no clear D. The CDR3 is 14 amino acids. Germline values: CDR1 LNHNV, CDR2 YYDKDF (reference sequence). The germline V and J ends were trimmed by 5 bases and 3 bases, with 14 bases remaining between them. The CDR3 coding sequence is TGTGCCACCAGCCCGCGAATTGGAGACTACGAGCAGTACTTC. This codes for CATSPRIGDYEQYF.

Only a few counts were recorded for this clonotype. The chain recombines TRBV7-9 with TRBJ2-3; D uncertain. This CDR3 has 12 amino acids. Germline CDR1 is SEHNR and CDR2 is FQNEAQ (reference sequence). V lost 0 bases, J lost 4 bases, and 2 bases lay in between. The CDR3 spells CASSLASDTQYF. The CDR3 DNA follows: TGTGCCAGCAGCTTAGCCTCAGATACGCAGTATTTT. The variable domain in full, with the rest retrieved from reference TRBV7-9 and TRBJ2-3, is DTGVSQNPRHKITKRGQNVTFRCDPISEHNRLYWYRQTLGQGPEFLTYFQNEAQLEKSRLLSDRFSAERPKGSFSTLEIQRTEQGDSAMYLCASSLASDTQYFGPGTRLTVL.

CDR3 coding DNA: TGTGCCAGTAATCGGCAGGGGGTGGCAGATACGCAGTATTTT. This sequence encodes CASNRQGVADTQYF. The rearrangement uses TRBV19 and TRBJ2-3; 7 bases map to TRBD1. The CDR3 loop spans 14 amino acids. Germline V gene sequence: CDR1 LNHDA, CDR2 SQIVND (reference sequence). V dropped 7 bases and J dropped 4; count of bases not matched to a gene: 8.

The V gene is TRBV18, the J gene TRBJ2-5; D could derive from TRBD1 or TRBD2 (5 bases each). V lost 2 bases and J lost 2, with 6 bases in between. Germline V gives CDR1 KGHSH, CDR2 LQKENI. There are 13 residues in the CDR3. CDR3 loop: CASSPGGQETQYF. In DNA, the CDR3 is TGTGCCAGCTCACCAGGGGGTCAAGAGACCCAGTACTTC.

The chain recombines TRBV20-1 with TRBJ2-3, with 7 bases aligning to TRBD2. Unmatched junction bases numbered 11, after V lost 5 bases and J lost 3 bases. The CDR3 consists of 15 residues. Germline CDR1 and CDR2: DFQATT and SNEGSKA (reference sequence). CDR3 bases: TGCAGTGCTGCTATACTAGCGCAGGGTACAGATACGCAGTATTTT. Translation gives CSAAILAQGTDTQYF.

The sample holds a few counts of this clonotype. The V call is TRBV28, the J call TRBJ2-3; tentatively, D is TRBD2 (7 bases). Per the germline V gene, CDR1 is MDHEN and CDR2 is SYDVKM. This CDR3 has 17 residues. Trimming cost V 10 bases and J 1 base, with 24 bases left between them. This CDR3 reads CATARGGSRFGTDTQYF. The CDR3 DNA reads TGTGCCACGGCTAGGGGGGGATCAAGGTTTGGCACAGATACGCAGTATTTT.

This clonotype was counted between two and nine times. V is TRBV2 and J is TRBJ2-2; a weak D match, TRBD2 (6 bases). The CDR3 has 16 amino acids. Germline values: CDR1 SNHLY, CDR2 FYNNEI. V dropped 5 bases and J dropped 4 bases, with 17 bases sitting between them. The CDR3 loop reads CASSSSAVQSTGELFF. The CDR3 coding sequence is TGTGCCAGCAGTTCTAGCGCCGTGCAGAGCACCGGGGAGCTGTTTTTT.

The J gene is TRBJ2-3, the V gene TRBV30, with D perhaps TRBD1 (6 bases). Trimming cost V 0 bases and J 6 bases, with 7 bases left between them. The CDR3 runs to 12 residues. Germline-derived CDR1 and CDR2 are GTSNPN and SVGIG (reference sequence). CDR3 in amino acids: CAWSVTGDTQYF. The CDR3 bases are TGTGCCTGGAGTGTAACAGGGGATACGCAGTATTTT.

The rearrangement joins TRBV7-9 to TRBJ1-2; D not certain. Deletions cut 1 base from V and 8 bases from J, with 8 bases between. Germline V gene data show CDR1 as SEHNR and CDR2 as FQNEAQ (reference sequence). The length of the CDR3 is 12 residues. The CDR3 region is CASSLEGYGYTF. The CDR3 bases are TGTGCCAGCAGCTTAGAAGGGTACGGCTACACCTTC.

This chain uses TRBV6-2 or TRBV6-3 with TRBJ2-2, with 10 bases identical to TRBD2. The CDR3 totals 17 residues. CDR1 and CDR2 from the germline V gene are MNHEY and SVGEGT. The V segment lost 1 base and the J segment 1 base; nucleotides outside the gene matches: 3. CDR3 protein: CASSYWGLALNTGELFF. The CDR3 coding sequence is TGTGCCAGCAGTTACTGGGGACTAGCGCTGAACACCGGGGAGCTGTTTTTT.

This clonotype was found once. The chain recombines TRBV12-3 or TRBV12-4 with TRBJ1-5; 10 bases line up with TRBD1. The CDR3 consists of 15 residues. V trimming: 3 bases; J trimming: 4 bases; junction bases outside the gene matches: 3. CDR3 DNA: TGTGCCAGCAGTTTCCAGGGACAGGGGAATCAGCCCCAGCATTTT. Translated: CASSFQGQGNQPQHF.

V and J are TRBV28 and TRBJ2-7, with TRBD1 identical over 7 bases. J lost 1 base, V lost 11 bases, and 2 bases had no gene match. Germline lookup yields CDR1 MDHEN and CDR2 SYDVKM. The CDR3 loop spans 11 amino acids. CDR3 DNA sequence: TGTGCCGGGGGACAGTCCTACGAGCAGTACTTC. Protein product: CAGGQSYEQYF.

V is TRBV18 and J is TRBJ2-3; no clear D. The CDR3 consists of 13 residues. The germline CDR1 and CDR2 sequences are KGHSH and LQKENI. The V and J ends lost 3 bases and 2 bases respectively, with 6 bases between them. The CDR3 coding sequence is TGTGCCAGCTCACCCCTCGACACAGATACGCAGTATTTT. This translates into CASSPLDTDTQYF.

The chain recombines TRBV28 with TRBJ1-3, with TRBD1 as a possible D gene (6 bases). This CDR3 is built from 16 residues. The V gene lost 4 bases and the J gene lost 0 bases, with 13 bases spanning the gap. Germline V gene sequence: CDR1 MDHEN, CDR2 SYDVKM. CDR3 in DNA: TGTGCCAGCAGTTCACCAGACAGGAACTCTGGAAACACCATATATTTT. Protein sequence: CASSSPDRNSGNTIYF.

The gene calls are TRBV5-4 and TRBJ2-3; TRBD2 might be the D (6 bases). Trimming took 0 bases from V and 3 from J, leaving 14 bases between them. Looked up from germline, CDR1 is SGHNT and CDR2 is YYREEE (reference sequence). The CDR3 is 16 residues long. The CDR3 DNA sequence: TGTGCCAGCAGCTTGGATCCGGGTCGGGGGACAGATACGCAGTATTTT. Amino acid sequence: CASSLDPGRGTDTQYF. Using reference TRBV5-4 and TRBJ2-3 for the parts outside the CDR3, the full variable domain is ETGVTQSPTHLIKTRGQQVTLRCSSQSGHNTVSWYQQALGQGPQFIFQYYREEENGRGNFPPRFSGLQFPNYSSELNVNALELDDSALYLCASSLDPGRGTDTQYFGPGTRLTVL.

Remarks on this clonotype: One end of the junction does not line up with germline, which may come from a read error. The chain employs TRBV7-9 and TRBJ1-1, with 9 bases matching TRBD1. Germline-derived CDR1 and CDR2 are SEHNR and FQNEAQ (reference sequence). The CDR3 has 14 amino acids. The CDR3 loop is CASSRDRANTEAFF. The CDR3 bases are TGCGCCAGCAGCCGGGACAGGGCGAACACTGAAGCTTTCTTT.

By proportion, this clonotype is medium-sized. The chain carries TRBV6-1 and TRBJ1-5; D not resolved. Germline V lookup: CDR1 MNHNS, CDR2 SASEGT. Trimming took off 9 bases at V and 3 bases at J, with 15 bases between the two ends. The CDR3 extends over 14 amino acids. The CDR3 loop reads CASTSSGNNQPQHF. The CDR3 nucleotides are TGTGCCAGTACTTCATCGGGGAACAATCAGCCCCAGCATTTT.

V gene TRBV9 combines with J gene TRBJ1-5, with 7 bases fitting TRBD1. CDR1 is SGDLS, CDR2 YYNGEE, per germline. The CDR3 is made up of 13 amino acids. J lost 7 bases, V lost 4 bases, and 5 bases had no gene match. The CDR3 is CASSYRGNQPQHF. Here the CDR3 DNA reads TGTGCCAGCAGCTACAGGGGAAACCAGCCCCAGCATTTT.